This TCR beta chain was found in a study of beta chain features in type 1 diabetes. Each of the sorted populations had a purity greater than 98%. The whole isolated RNA underwent reverse transcription, so sequencing captured expressed TCRB transcripts. Read counts averaged approximately 3.6 million for samples of naive, central memory and regulatory T cells. Sequencing used immunoSEQ multiplex PCR; TCRdb keeps in-frame clones, though not all of them. This sample has some 360,000 clones, with over 8.5% found just once. This clone has only a few counts. The antigen is not known. It is likely a read error: a sequence one base away is far more abundant. Germline V lookup: CDR1 SGHDT, CDR2 YYEEEE. V was pared by 1 base and J by 0 bases, with 11 bases between. This CDR3 has 16 residues. Study-wide results and caveats: All four CD4+ subsets from Type 1 diabetes patients carried moderately but significantly shorter TCRB CDR3s. Possible PCR preference for shorter templates applied equally to patients and controls. There was no resolution here of whether HLA type influences TCRB rearrangement.

This receptor was identified in a man between 25 and 39 years old with type 1 diabetes. The J gene is TRBJ2-1, the V gene TRBV5-6; the D is unclear. The sequenced sample was central memory CD4+ T cells from blood. The CDR3 sequence: CASSLSPRSSYNEQFF. The CDR3 DNA follows: TGTGCCAGCAGCTTGAGTCCCCGGAGCTCCTACAATGAGCAGTTCTTC.